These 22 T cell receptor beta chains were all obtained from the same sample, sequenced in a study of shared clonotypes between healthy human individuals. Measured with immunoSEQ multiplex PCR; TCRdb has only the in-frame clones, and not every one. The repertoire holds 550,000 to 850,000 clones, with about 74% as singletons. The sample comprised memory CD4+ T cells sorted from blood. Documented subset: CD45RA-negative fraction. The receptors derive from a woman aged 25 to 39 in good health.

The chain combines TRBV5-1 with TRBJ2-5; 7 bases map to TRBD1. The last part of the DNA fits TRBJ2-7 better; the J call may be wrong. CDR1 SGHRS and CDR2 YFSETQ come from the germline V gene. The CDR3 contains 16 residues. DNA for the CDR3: TGCGCCAGCAGCTGGACGGGTTTATCAGGGGGTGGCGAGCAGTACTTC. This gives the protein CASSWTGLSGGGEQYF.

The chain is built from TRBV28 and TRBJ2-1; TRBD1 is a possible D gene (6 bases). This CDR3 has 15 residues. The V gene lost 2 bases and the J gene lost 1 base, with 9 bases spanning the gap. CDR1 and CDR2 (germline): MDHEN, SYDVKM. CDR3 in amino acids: CASSLQDSSYNEQFF. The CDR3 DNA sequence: TGTGCCAGCAGTTTACAGGACAGTTCCTACAATGAGCAGTTCTTC.

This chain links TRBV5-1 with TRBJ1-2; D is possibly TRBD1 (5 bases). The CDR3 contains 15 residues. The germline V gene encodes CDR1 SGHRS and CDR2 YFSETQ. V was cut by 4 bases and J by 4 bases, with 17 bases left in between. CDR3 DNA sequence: TGCGCCAGCAGCCTAGGACACGGAGGGGCCTATGGCTACACCTTC. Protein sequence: CASSLGHGGAYGYTF.

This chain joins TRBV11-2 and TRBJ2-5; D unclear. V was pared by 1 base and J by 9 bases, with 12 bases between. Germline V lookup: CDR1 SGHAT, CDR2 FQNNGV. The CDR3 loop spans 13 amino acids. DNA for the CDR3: TGTGCCAGCAGCTTAGGACTGGCCCCGCCCCAGTACTTC. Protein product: CASSLGLAPPQYF.

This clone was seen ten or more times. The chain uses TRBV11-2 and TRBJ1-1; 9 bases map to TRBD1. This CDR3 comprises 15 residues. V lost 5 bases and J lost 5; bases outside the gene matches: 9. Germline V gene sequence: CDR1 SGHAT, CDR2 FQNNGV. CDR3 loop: CASSLRQGERTEAFF. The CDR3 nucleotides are TGTGCCAGCAGCCTGAGACAGGGGGAGAGGACTGAAGCTTTCTTT.

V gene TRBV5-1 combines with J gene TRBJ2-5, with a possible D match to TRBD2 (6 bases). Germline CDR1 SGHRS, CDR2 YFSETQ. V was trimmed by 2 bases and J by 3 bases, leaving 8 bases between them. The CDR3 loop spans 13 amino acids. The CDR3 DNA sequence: TGCGCCAGCAGCTTTGGCGGGAAAGAGACCCAGTACTTC. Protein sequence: CASSFGGKETQYF.

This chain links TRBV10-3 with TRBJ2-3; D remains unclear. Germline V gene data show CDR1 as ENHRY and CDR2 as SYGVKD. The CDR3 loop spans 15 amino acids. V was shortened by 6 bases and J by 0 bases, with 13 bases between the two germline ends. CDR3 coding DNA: TGTGCCATCAGCGACCTGAGTGGGAGCACAGATACGCAGTATTTT. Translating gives CAISDLSGSTDTQYF.

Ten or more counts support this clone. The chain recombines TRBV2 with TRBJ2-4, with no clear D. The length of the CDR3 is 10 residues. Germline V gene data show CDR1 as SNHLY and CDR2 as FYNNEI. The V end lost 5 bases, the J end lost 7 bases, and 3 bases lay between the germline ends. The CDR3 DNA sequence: TGTGCCAGCAGTTCTAACATTCAGTACTTC. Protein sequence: CASSSNIQYF.

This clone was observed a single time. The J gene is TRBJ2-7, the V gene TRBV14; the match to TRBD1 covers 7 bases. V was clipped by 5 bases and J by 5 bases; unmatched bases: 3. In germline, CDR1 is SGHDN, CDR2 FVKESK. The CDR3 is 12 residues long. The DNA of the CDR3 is TGTGCCAGCAGCAAGACAGGGCACGAGCAGTACTTC. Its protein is CASSKTGHEQYF.

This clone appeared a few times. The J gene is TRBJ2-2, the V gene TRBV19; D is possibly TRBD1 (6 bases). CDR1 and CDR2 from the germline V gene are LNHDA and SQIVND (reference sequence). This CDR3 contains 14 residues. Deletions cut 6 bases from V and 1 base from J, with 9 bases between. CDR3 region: CASRDSRNTGELFF. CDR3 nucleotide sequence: TGTGCCAGTAGGGACAGTCGGAACACCGGGGAGCTGTTTTTT.

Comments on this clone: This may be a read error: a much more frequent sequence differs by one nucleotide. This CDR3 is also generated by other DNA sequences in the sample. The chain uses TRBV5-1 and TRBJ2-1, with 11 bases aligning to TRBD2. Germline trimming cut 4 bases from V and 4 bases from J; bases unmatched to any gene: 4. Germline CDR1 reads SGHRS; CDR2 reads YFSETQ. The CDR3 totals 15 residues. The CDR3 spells CASSLTSGSYNEQFF. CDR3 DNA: TGCGCCAGCAGCCTCACTAGCGGGAGTTACAATGAGCAGTTCTTC.

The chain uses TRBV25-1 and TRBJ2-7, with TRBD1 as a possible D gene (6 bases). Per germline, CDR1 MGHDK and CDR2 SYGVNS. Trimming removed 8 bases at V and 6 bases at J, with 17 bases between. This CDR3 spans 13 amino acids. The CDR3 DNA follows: TGTGCCAGCCTGGGGGCAGGTTTCGGCGAGCAGTACTTC. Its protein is CASLGAGFGEQYF.

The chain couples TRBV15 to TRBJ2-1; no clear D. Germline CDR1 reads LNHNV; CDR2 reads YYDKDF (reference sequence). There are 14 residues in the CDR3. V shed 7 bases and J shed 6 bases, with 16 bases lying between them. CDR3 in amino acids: CATKVDLPGNEQFF. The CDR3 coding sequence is TGTGCCACCAAGGTTGACCTCCCGGGCAATGAGCAGTTCTTC.

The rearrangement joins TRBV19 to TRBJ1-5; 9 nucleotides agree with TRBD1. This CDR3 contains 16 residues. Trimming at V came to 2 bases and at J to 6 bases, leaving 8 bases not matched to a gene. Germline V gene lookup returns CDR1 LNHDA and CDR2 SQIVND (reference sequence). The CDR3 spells CASSIPGTGRIQPQHF. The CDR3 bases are TGTGCCAGTAGTATACCCGGGACAGGGAGGATTCAGCCCCAGCATTTT.

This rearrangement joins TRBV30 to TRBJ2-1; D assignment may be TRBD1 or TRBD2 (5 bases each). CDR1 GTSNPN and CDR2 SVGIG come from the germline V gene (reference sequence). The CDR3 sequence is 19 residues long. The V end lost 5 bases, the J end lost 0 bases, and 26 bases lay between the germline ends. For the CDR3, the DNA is TGTGCCTGGTCTGGCCCGAGGAGAGGAGGACAAAGCTCCTACAATGAGCAGTTCTTC. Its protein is CAWSGPRRGGQSSYNEQFF.

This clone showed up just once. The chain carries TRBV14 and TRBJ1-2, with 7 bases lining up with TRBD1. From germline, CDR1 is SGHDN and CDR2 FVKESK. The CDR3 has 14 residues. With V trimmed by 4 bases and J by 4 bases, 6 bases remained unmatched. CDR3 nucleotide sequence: TGTGCCAGCAGCCCTAACCGGGACAGCTATGGCTACACCTTC. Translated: CASSPNRDSYGYTF.

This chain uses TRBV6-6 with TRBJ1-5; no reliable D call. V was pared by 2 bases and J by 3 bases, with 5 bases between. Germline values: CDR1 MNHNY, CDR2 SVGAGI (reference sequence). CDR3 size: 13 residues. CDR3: CASSYTPNQPQHF. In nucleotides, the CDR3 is TGTGCCAGCAGTTACACCCCCAATCAGCCCCAGCATTTT.

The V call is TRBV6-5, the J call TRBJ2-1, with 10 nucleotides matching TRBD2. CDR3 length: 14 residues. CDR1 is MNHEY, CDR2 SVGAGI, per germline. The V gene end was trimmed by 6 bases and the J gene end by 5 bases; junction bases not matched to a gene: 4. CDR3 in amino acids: CASSGLADNNEQFF. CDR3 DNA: TGTGCCAGCAGCGGACTAGCGGACAACAATGAGCAGTTCTTC.

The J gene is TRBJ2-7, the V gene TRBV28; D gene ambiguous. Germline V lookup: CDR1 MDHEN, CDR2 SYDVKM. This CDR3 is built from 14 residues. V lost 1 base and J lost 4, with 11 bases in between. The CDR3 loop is CASSLYRDDYEQYF. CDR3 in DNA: TGTGCCAGCAGTTTATATCGCGACGATTACGAGCAGTACTTC.

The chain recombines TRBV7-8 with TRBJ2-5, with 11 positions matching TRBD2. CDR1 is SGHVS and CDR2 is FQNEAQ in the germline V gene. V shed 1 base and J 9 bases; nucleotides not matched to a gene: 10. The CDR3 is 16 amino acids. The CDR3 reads CASSLELAGGYLAQYF. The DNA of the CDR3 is TGTGCCAGCAGCTTAGAATTAGCGGGAGGGTATTTGGCCCAGTACTTC.

CDR3 protein: CASSLVASGPPSYEQYF. In DNA, the CDR3 is TGCGCCAGCAGCTTGGTGGCTAGCGGACCTCCTTCCTACGAGCAGTACTTC. The chain employs TRBV5-1 and TRBJ2-7; 7 nucleotides align to TRBD2. After removal of 0 bases from V and 1 base from J, the junction contained 10 bases not matched to a gene. The CDR3 length is 17 residues. Germline assignment: CDR1 SGHRS and CDR2 YFSETQ.

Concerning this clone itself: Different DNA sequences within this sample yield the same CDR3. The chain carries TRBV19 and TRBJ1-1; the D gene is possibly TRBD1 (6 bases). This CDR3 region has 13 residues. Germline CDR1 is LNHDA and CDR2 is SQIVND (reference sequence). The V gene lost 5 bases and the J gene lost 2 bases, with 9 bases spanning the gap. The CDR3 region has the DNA TGTGCCAGTAGTTCACAGGGTAACACTGAAGCTTTCTTT. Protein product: CASSSQGNTEAFF. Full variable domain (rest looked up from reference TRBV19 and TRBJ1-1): DGGITQSPKYLFRKEGQNVTLSCEQNLNHDAMYWYRQDPGQGLRLIYYSQIVNDFQKGDIAEGYSVSREKKESFPLTVTSAQKNPTAFYLCASSSQGNTEAFFGQGTRLTVV.